This TCR beta chain comes out of a study of T cell responses to AZD1222 COVID-19 vaccine. Only in-frame clones appear in the TCRdb table, and some are missing; sequencing was by immunoSEQ multiplex PCR. The sample consists of some 47,000 clones, approximately 90% of them appearing once. In germline, CDR1 is MNHNS, CDR2 SASEGT. V dropped 2 bases and J dropped 0 bases, with 5 bases sitting between them. This CDR3 has 14 residues. The input for sequencing was peripheral blood, taken 28 days after the second AZD1222 dose. This receptor was obtained from an adult who received the AZD1222 COVID-19 vaccine. The chain couples TRBV6-1 to TRBJ1-3; the D is unclear. CDR3 sequence reads: CASSEMFSGNTIYF. The CDR3 DNA sequence: TGTGCCAGCAGTGAAATGTTCTCTGGAAACACCATATATTTT.